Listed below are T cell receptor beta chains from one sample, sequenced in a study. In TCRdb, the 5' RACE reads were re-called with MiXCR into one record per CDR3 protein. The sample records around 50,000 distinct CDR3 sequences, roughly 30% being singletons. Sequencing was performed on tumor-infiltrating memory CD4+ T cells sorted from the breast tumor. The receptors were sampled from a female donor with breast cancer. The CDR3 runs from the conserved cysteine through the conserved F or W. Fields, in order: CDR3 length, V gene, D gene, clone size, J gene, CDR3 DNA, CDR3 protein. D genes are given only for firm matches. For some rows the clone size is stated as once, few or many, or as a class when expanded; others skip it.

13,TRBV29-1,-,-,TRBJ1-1,TGCAGCGCTGGACGCAATTTGGACACTGAAGCTTTCTTT,CSAGRNLDTEAFF
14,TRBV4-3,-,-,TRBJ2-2,TGCGCCAGCAGCCAGGGGCACCGGGCCGGGGAGCTGTTTTTT,CASSQGHRAGELFF
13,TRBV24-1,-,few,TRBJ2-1,TGTGCCACCAAGAGCAACAGCTACAATGAGCAGTTCTTC,CATKSNSYNEQFF
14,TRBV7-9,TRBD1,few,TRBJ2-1,TGTGCCAGCAGCCCAGACGGGACAGGGTATAAGCAGTTCTTC,CASSPDGTGYKQFF
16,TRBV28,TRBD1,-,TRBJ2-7,TGTGCCAGCAACAGGGGGATGGGTGGGACGACGGTCGAGCAGTACTTC,CASNRGMGGTTVEQYF
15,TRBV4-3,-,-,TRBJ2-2,TGCGCCAGCAGCCAAGGATACGGGAACACCGGGAAGCTGTTTTTT,CASSQGYGNTGKLFF
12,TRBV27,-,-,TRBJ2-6,TGTGCCACCTACTCTGGGGCCAACGTCCTGACTTTC,CATYSGANVLTF
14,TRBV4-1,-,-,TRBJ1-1,TGCGCCAGCAGCCAAGCGAGGGCGGGCACTGAAGCTTTCTTT,CASSQARAGTEAFF
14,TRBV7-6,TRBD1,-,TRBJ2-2,TGTGCCGGGACAGGGGCCGTCAACACCGGGGAGCTGTTTTTT,CAGTGAVNTGELFF
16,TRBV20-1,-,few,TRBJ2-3,TGCAGTGCTAGAGATTTTGCTAACTCGGGCACAGATACGCAGTATTTT,CSARDFANSGTDTQYF
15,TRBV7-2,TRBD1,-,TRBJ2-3,TGTGCCAGCAGCTTAGCGGGACAGCCCACAGATACGCAGTATTTT,CASSLAGQPTDTQYF
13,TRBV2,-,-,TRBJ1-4,TGTGCCAGCAGCGGGGCCAGGGCTGAAAAACTGTTTTTT,CASSGARAEKLFF
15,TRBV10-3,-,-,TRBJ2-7,TGTGCCATCAGTGTACGAGGTCAGGGAATCAACGAGCAGTACTTC,CAISVRGQGINEQYF
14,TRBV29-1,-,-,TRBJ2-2,TGCAGCGTTTCGGGCCTCGCGAACACCGGGGAGCTGTTTTTT,CSVSGLANTGELFF
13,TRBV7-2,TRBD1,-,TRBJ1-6,TGTGCCAACAGTCATTACCTCGACAGGGCCCTCCACTTT,CANSHYLDRALHF
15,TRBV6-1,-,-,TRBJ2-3,TGTGCCAGCAGTGATGAGGGAATAGCTACAGATACGCAGTATTTT,CASSDEGIATDTQYF
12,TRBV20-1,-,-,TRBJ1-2,TGCAGTGCTAGAGGGGCGGGCTATGGCTACACCTTC,CSARGAGYGYTF
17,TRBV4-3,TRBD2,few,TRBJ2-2,TGCGCCAGCAGCCAAGATTTAAGCGGGGGGAACACCGGGGAGCTGTTTTTT,CASSQDLSGGNTGELFF
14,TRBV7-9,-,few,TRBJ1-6,TGTGCCAGCAGCTCAGAGGCCCAAAATTCACCCCTCCACTTT,CASSSEAQNSPLHF
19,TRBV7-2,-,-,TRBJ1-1,TGTGCCAGCAGCACCAGAGTGTGGGGAAACGGGACCGTTGGCACTGAAGCTTTCTTT,CASSTRVWGNGTVGTEAFF
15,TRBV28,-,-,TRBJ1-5,TGTGCCAGCAGTTTGTGGGGGGGCTCCCATCAGCCCCAGCATTTT,CASSLWGGSHQPQHF
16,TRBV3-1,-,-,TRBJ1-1,TGTGCCAGCAGCCAAGAGAGGGGGGGGTTGAACACTGAAGCTTTCTTT,CASSQERGGLNTEAFF
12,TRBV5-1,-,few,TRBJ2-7,TGCGCCAGCAGAAGGGAAACCTACGAGCAGTACTTC,CASRRETYEQYF
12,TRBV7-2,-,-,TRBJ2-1,TGTGCCAGCAGCTCCCAAGTCGATGAGCAGTTCTTC,CASSSQVDEQFF
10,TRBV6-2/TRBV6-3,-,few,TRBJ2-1,TGTGCCACGTACTCGGTCCAGCAGTTCTTC,CATYSVQQFF
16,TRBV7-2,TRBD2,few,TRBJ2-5,TGTGCCAGCAGCTCAGGACTAGCGGGAGGTAGAGAGACCCAGTACTTC,CASSSGLAGGRETQYF
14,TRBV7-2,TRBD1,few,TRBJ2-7,TGTGCCAGCAGCCTCCGGGACAGGGGGTACGAGCAGTACTTC,CASSLRDRGYEQYF
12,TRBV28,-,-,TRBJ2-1,TGTGCCAGCAGTTTAGGAGTCGACAAGCAGTTCTTC,CASSLGVDKQFF
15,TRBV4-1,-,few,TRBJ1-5,TGCGCCAGCAGCCAACTTATAGGGAGCAATCAGCCCCAGCATTTT,CASSQLIGSNQPQHF
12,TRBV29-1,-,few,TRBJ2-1,TGCAGCGTTGTGGATGTTGGTGGTGAGCAGTTCTTC,CSVVDVGGEQFF
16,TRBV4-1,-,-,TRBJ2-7,TGCGCCAGCAGCCCCGTTGGGGCAGGGAGGTCCTACGAGCAGTACTTC,CASSPVGAGRSYEQYF
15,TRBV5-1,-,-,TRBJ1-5,TGCGCCAGCAGCTTGGACGGGTATAGCAATCAGCCCCAGCATTTT,CASSLDGYSNQPQHF
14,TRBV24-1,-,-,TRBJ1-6,TGTGCCACCAGTGCCAGACAGACGAATTCACCCCTCCACTTT,CATSARQTNSPLHF
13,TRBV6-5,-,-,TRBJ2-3,TGTGCCAGCAGTCTTTACCGGGAAGATACGCAGTATTTT,CASSLYREDTQYF
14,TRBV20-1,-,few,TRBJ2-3,TGCAGCGTAGGGGGGAGTACGGGGACAGATACGCAGTATTTT,CSVGGSTGTDTQYF
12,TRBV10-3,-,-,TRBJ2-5,TGTGCCATCAGACAGGGCCAAGAGACCCAGTACTTC,CAIRQGQETQYF
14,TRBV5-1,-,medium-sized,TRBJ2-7,TGCGCCAGCAGCTTTACGGTACCTACGGAAGAGCAGTACTTC,CASSFTVPTEEQYF
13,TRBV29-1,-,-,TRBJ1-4,TGCAGCGTTGGACAGAGGGGTAATGAAAAACTGTTTTTT,CSVGQRGNEKLFF
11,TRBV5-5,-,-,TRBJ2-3,TGTGCCAGCACCCTCAGGGATACGCAGTATTTT,CASTLRDTQYF
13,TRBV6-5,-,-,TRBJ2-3,TGTGCCAGCAGTAAAGCTACGGGAGATACGCAGTATTTT,CASSKATGDTQYF
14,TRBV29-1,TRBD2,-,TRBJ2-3,TGCAGCGTTGAAGCGGGAGGAGGCACAGATACGCAGTATTTT,CSVEAGGGTDTQYF
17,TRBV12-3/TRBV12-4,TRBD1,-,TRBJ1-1,TGTGCCAGCAGTTTAGGGCGCTTAGGGACAGGTTGGACTGAAGCTTTCTTT,CASSLGRLGTGWTEAFF
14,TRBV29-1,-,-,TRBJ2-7,TGCAGCGTTCGAGTGGGGGGTAGGTCCTACGAGCAGTACTTC,CSVRVGGRSYEQYF
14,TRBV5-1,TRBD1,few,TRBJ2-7,TGCGCCAGCAGCTTCCAATCGGGACAGTACGAGCAGTACTTC,CASSFQSGQYEQYF
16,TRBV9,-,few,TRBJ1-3,TGTGCCAGCAGCTCCGAAGGAGCCGGAGCAGGGAACACCATATATTTT,CASSSEGAGAGNTIYF
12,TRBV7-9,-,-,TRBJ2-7,TGTGCCAGCAGCTTAGTCTCAGGGCGGAAGTACTTC,CASSLVSGRKYF
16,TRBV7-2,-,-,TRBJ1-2,TGTGCCAGCAGCCTCATGAGGTCTGTAGAAGGCTATGGCTACACCTTC,CASSLMRSVEGYGYTF
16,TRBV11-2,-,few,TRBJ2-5,TGTGCCAGCAGCTTAGGGGCGGGGACAGCACAAGAGACCCAGTACTTC,CASSLGAGTAQETQYF
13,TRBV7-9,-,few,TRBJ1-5,TGTGCCAGCAGCTTCGGTCTGGATCAGCCCCAGCATTTT,CASSFGLDQPQHF
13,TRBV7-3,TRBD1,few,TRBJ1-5,TGTGCCAGCAGCTTATCTGGGACAGGGCCCCAGCATTTT,CASSLSGTGPQHF
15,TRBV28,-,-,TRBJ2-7,TGTGCCAGCAGTTCTCCCGGGGACGGCTCCTACGAGCAGTACTTC,CASSSPGDGSYEQYF
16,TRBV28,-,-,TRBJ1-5,TGTGCCAGCAGTTTTAAGACAGGTCATAGCAATCAGCCCCAGCATTTT,CASSFKTGHSNQPQHF
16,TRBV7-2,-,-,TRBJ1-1,TGTGCCCGCAGCCCGCAGAGGGCAGGCAGGGGCACTGAAGCTTTCTTT,CARSPQRAGRGTEAFF
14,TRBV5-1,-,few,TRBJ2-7,TGCGCCAGCAGCCCGGGACTGACCCCCTACGAGCAGTACTTC,CASSPGLTPYEQYF